These 25 T cell receptor beta chains came from one sample sequenced in a study of CD8 T cells in Susac syndrome. RNA in amounts of roughly 0.5 to 1 ug was reverse transcribed with random hexamers. TCRdb re-analysed the immunoSEQ multiplex PCR reads in MiXCR, keeping a single row per CDR3 protein. Among around 130,000 distinct CDR3 sequences listed, about 90% were seen once. Sequencing used CD8+ T cells from PBMCs. The origin of the receptors is a human donor with multiple sclerosis.

The chain recombines TRBV5-1 with TRBJ1-2; 9 bases align to TRBD1. This CDR3 is 13 amino acids long. Trimming at V came to 0 bases and at J to 10 bases, leaving 4 bases not matched to a gene. Germline V gene data show CDR1 as SGHRS and CDR2 as YFSETQ. CDR3 DNA sequence: TGCGCCAGCAGCTTGGTACAGGGGGCCGTCTACACCTTC. Amino acids: CASSLVQGAVYTF.

This chain connects TRBV30 to TRBJ2-3; perhaps TRBD1 as D (5 bases). The CDR3 is 14 amino acids. In germline, CDR1 is GTSNPN, CDR2 SVGIG (reference sequence). V lost 8 bases and J 3 bases, leaving 18 bases between the germline ends. CDR3 nucleotide sequence: TGTGCCCGAGCTAGAGACAGAAGAACAGATACGCAGTATTTT. It translates to CARARDRRTDTQYF.

This clonotype was seen only a few times. The rearrangement links TRBV29-1 to TRBJ2-7; tentatively, D is TRBD2 (7 bases). Germline loops: CDR1 SQVTM, CDR2 ANQGSEA. The CDR3 totals 16 residues. V shed 6 bases and J shed 1 base, with 22 bases lying between them. CDR3 in amino acids: CSVARGSGTLSYEQYF. The CDR3 bases are TGCAGCGTCGCCAGGGGAAGCGGGACGCTTTCCTACGAGCAGTACTTC.

The chain carries TRBV5-4 and TRBJ2-1; no firm D call. Trimming removed 0 bases from V and 0 bases from J, with 4 bases in between. In germline, CDR1 is SGHNT, CDR2 YYREEE (reference sequence). CDR3 length equals 14 residues. The CDR3 sequence is CASSLDRSYNEQFF. The DNA of the CDR3 is TGTGCCAGCAGCTTGGACCGCTCCTACAATGAGCAGTTCTTC. The full variable domain, in which reference TRBV5-4 and TRBJ2-1 provide the parts outside the CDR3, is ETGVTQSPTHLIKTRGQQVTLRCSSQSGHNTVSWYQQALGQGPQFIFQYYREEENGRGNFPPRFSGLQFPNYSSELNVNALELDDSALYLCASSLDRSYNEQFFGPGTRLTVL.

The chain has TRBV27 and TRBJ1-1; D is ambiguous. The CDR3 is made up of 14 amino acids. Germline V CDR1 and CDR2: MNHEY, SMNVEV (reference sequence). Trimming pared 8 bases from V and 4 bases from J, leaving 17 bases between. This CDR3 is CASRRSPSSTEAFF. The CDR3 nucleotides are TGTGCCAGCCGCCGGAGTCCCTCGAGCACTGAAGCTTTCTTT.

This clonotype has a single count. This chain uses TRBV7-8 with TRBJ1-3; perhaps TRBD1 as D (5 bases). The V gene lost 6 bases and the J gene lost 0 bases, with 9 bases spanning the gap. Germline V gives CDR1 SGHVS, CDR2 FQNEAQ. This CDR3 region has 14 residues. This CDR3 reads CASRETVSGNTIYF. CDR3 in DNA: TGTGCCAGCAGGGAGACAGTCTCTGGAAACACCATATATTTT.

The CDR3 reads CASSVEGGSTDTQYF. CDR3 sequence (DNA): TGTGCCAGCAGCGTAGAAGGGGGAAGCACAGATACGCAGTATTTT. V gene TRBV9 combines with J gene TRBJ2-3; D may be TRBD1 (6 bases). The V gene's germline CDR1 is SGDLS and CDR2 YYNGEE. Trimming shortened V by 0 bases and J by 0 bases, and 8 bases separated the two germline ends. The CDR3 is 15 residues long.

V and J are TRBV29-1 and TRBJ2-7; 9 positions match TRBD1. The length of the CDR3 is 13 residues. Trimming removed 4 bases from V and 7 bases from J; junction bases left unmatched: 8. Germline CDR1 reads SQVTM; CDR2 reads ANQGSEA. CDR3 amino acids: CSVGRTGAGEQYF. The CDR3 region has the DNA TGCAGCGTTGGTAGGACAGGGGCTGGAGAGCAGTACTTC.

The chain is built from TRBV6-2 or TRBV6-3 and TRBJ1-5; weak D call: TRBD1 (5 bases). Germline-derived CDR1 and CDR2 are MNHEY and SVGEGT. V lost 2 bases and J 0 bases, leaving 8 bases between the germline ends. The CDR3 is made up of 15 amino acids. The CDR3 coding sequence is TGTGCCAGCAGTTACGGGGGGACTAGCAATCAGCCCCAGCATTTT. Protein: CASSYGGTSNQPQHF.

The rearrangement joins TRBV7-9 to TRBJ2-7; TRBD1 might be the D (5 bases). This CDR3 comprises 14 residues. The V gene lost 1 base and the J gene lost 3 bases, with 10 bases spanning the gap. Germline CDR1 and CDR2: SEHNR and FQNEAQ (reference sequence). The CDR3 sequence is CASSLVSGNYEQYF. CDR3 DNA sequence: TGTGCCAGCAGCTTAGTCTCAGGGAACTACGAGCAGTACTTC.

The chain couples TRBV2 to TRBJ2-7; TRBD1 aligns across 8 bases. Germline assignment: CDR1 SNHLY and CDR2 FYNNEI. V was clipped by 7 bases and J by 2 bases; unmatched bases: 7. The CDR3 has 14 amino acids. In DNA, the CDR3 is TGTGCCAGCATGGCCGGGACAGGCGCCTACGAGCAGTACTTC. Protein product: CASMAGTGAYEQYF.

CDR3 bases: TGTGCCAGCAGCGTAGAGGGGGTAGCGGGAGGGAGTGAGCAGTTCTTC. Its protein product is CASSVEGVAGGSEQFF. The chain recombines TRBV9 with TRBJ2-1, with TRBD2 matching 11 bases. The CDR3 totals 16 residues. V dropped 0 bases and J dropped 9; count of bases not matched to a gene: 8. Per germline, CDR1 SGDLS and CDR2 YYNGEE.

The chain carries TRBV6-5 and TRBJ2-1, with 11 bases fitting TRBD2. Germline loops: CDR1 MNHEY, CDR2 SVGAGI. The CDR3 extends over 15 amino acids. V lost 6 bases to trimming and J lost 9 bases; unmatched junction nucleotides: 10. In DNA form, the CDR3 reads TGTGCCAGCAGCCCGACTAGCGGGATAAACAGTGAGCAGTTCTTC. It is translated as CASSPTSGINSEQFF.

The chain is built from TRBV7-9 and TRBJ2-2; the D is unclear. The CDR3 has 12 residues. V was pared by 8 bases and J by 3 bases, with 7 bases between. Germline CDR1 reads SEHNR; CDR2 reads FQNEAQ (reference sequence). In DNA form, the CDR3 reads TGTGCCAGCCTAGGGTACACCGGGGAGCTGTTTTTT. It codes for CASLGYTGELFF.

The V gene is TRBV30, the J gene TRBJ2-3, with TRBD2 matching 7 bases. Germline V CDR1 and CDR2: GTSNPN, SVGIG (reference sequence). The CDR3 spans 15 residues. V was pared by 4 bases and J by 1 base, with 8 bases of the junction left unmatched. CDR3 DNA: TGTGCCTGGACAGGTCTAGCGGAGGGCACAGATACGCAGTATTTT. Translated: CAWTGLAEGTDTQYF.

The chain links TRBV27 to TRBJ2-3; D may be TRBD1 (6 bases). Germline-derived CDR1 and CDR2 are MNHEY and SMNVEV (reference sequence). The CDR3 length is 14 residues. The V gene lost 4 bases and the J gene lost 5 bases, with 13 bases spanning the gap. The CDR3 nucleotides read TGTGCCAGCAGTTCAGGGGCGACTCAAGATACGCAGTATTTT. Its translation is CASSSGATQDTQYF.

The chain links TRBV2 to TRBJ2-3; no reliable D call. CDR1 SNHLY and CDR2 FYNNEI come from the germline V gene. The CDR3 spans 10 residues. Trimming took off 8 bases at V and 5 bases at J, with 5 bases between the two ends. The CDR3 DNA sequence: TGTGCCAGCGATGAAGATACGCAGTATTTT. Translation gives CASDEDTQYF.

In nucleotides, the CDR3 is TGTGCCTGGAGTTCCACTAGCTACGAGCAGTACTTC. This gives the protein CAWSSTSYEQYF. The chain links TRBV30 to TRBJ2-7; tentatively, D is TRBD2 (5 bases). V dropped 2 bases and J dropped 3 bases, with 8 bases sitting between them. This CDR3 is 12 amino acids long. Germline CDR1 is GTSNPN and CDR2 is SVGIG (reference sequence). Full variable domain (outside the CDR3, taken from reference TRBV30 and TRBJ2-7): SQTIHQWPATLVQPVGSPLSLECTVEGTSNPNLYWYRQAAGRGLQLLFYSVGIGQISSEVPQNLSASRPQDRQFILSSKKLLLSDSGFYLCAWSSTSYEQYFGPGTRLTVT.

The V gene is TRBV27, the J gene TRBJ2-2; D is ambiguous. V was trimmed by 0 bases and J by 3 bases, leaving 2 bases between them. In germline, CDR1 is MNHEY, CDR2 SMNVEV (reference sequence). CDR3 size: 13 residues. The CDR3 spells CASSLSDTGELFF. Here the CDR3 DNA reads TGTGCCAGCAGTTTATCTGACACCGGGGAGCTGTTTTTT.

This sequence joins TRBV9 and TRBJ2-2; 7 bases are shared with TRBD1. V dropped 4 bases and J dropped 6; count of bases not matched to a gene: 6. Germline V gene data show CDR1 as SGDLS and CDR2 as YYNGEE. This CDR3 is built from 14 residues. CDR3 DNA: TGTGCCAGCAGCCTGGACAGGTTCGCCGGGGAGCTGTTTTTT. It yields the protein CASSLDRFAGELFF.

Worth noting for this clonotype: Just one base apart from a much larger clone, this may be a read error. This chain links TRBV7-3 with TRBJ2-1; no clear D gene. The CDR3 totals 12 residues. The V and J ends lost 1 base and 6 bases respectively, with 4 bases between them. CDR1 is SGHTA, CDR2 FQGTGA, per germline. DNA of the CDR3: TGTGCCAGCAGCTTAATGGGCAATGAGCAGTTCTTC. This sequence encodes CASSLMGNEQFF.

V and J are TRBV30 and TRBJ1-1, with no clear D. Trimming took 2 bases from V and 7 from J, leaving 8 bases between them. Germline CDR1 and CDR2: GTSNPN and SVGIG (reference sequence). The CDR3 is 11 residues long. CDR3 DNA: TGTGCCTGGAGTTATGCCTATGAAGCTTTCTTT. Protein sequence: CAWSYAYEAFF.

The chain couples TRBV27 to TRBJ2-7; D might be TRBD1 or TRBD2, each matching 5 bases. The ends were cut back, 4 bases at V and 2 bases at J, with 9 bases in the middle. This CDR3 spans 13 amino acids. Germline V lookup: CDR1 MNHEY, CDR2 SMNVEV (reference sequence). Written as DNA, the CDR3 is TGTGCCAGCAGTTCGCAGGGACCCTACGAGCAGTACTTC. This codes for CASSSQGPYEQYF.

This chain connects TRBV9 to TRBJ1-1, with D hard to call. With 0 bases removed from V and 0 bases from J, the gap between germline ends came to 12 bases. The CDR3 has 16 residues. Germline-derived CDR1 and CDR2 are SGDLS and YYNGEE. The CDR3 spells CASSVEAHNMNTEAFF. CDR3 DNA: TGTGCCAGCAGCGTAGAAGCCCATAACATGAACACTGAAGCTTTCTTT.

The V gene is TRBV6-5, the J gene TRBJ1-1; possible D gene TRBD1, 5 bases. The CDR3 covers 11 residues. CDR1 MNHEY and CDR2 SVGAGI come from the germline V gene. V was pared by 0 bases and J by 11 bases, with 7 bases between. Here the CDR3 reads CASSYSGGAFF. Here the CDR3 DNA reads TGTGCCAGCAGTTACTCTGGGGGGGCTTTCTTT.